The entry below gives a single T cell receptor (beta chain) sequence along with its context. This clonotype was observed many times. The antigen this receptor binds is unknown. Base quality data are lacking; no much larger clone is found one base away. The method behind the library was PCR. The instrument was an Illumina HiSeq 2500. TCR libraries were prepared with molecular barcoding, using unique molecular identifiers to normalize TCRbeta repertoire quantification. The public reads were run again by TCRdb, first through fastp at Q25 and then through MiXCR, and only productive beta chains were kept. A single entry per CDR3 protein holds the most common genes and DNA from its merged rows. This sample gives 4,000 to 6,000 distinct CDR3 sequences in total; about 7% of them show up just once. Of the sample, about 1.8% is held by the ten largest clones. The label giving this sample's time point can be read as: day 60 (about 2 months) after transplantation. The intended sense of this specimen's treatment or condition label: allogeneic hematopoietic cell transplantation with graft depleted of TCRalphabeta T cells and CD19 B cells. The children who served as transplant recipients had been given grafts of TCRalphabeta/CD19-depleted allogeneic hematopoietic cells.

The CDR3 sequence holds 17 residues, the cysteine and phenylalanine included. Solely the CDR3 DNA is kept, with 51 bases framed from the first base. CDR1 and CDR2 (DFQATT, SNEGSKA) derive from the germline V gene (reference sequence). V loses 0 bases, J loses 1 base, and the germline ends lie 16 bases apart. The data are from a study of T-cell reconstitution after alpha-beta-depleted transplantation in children (dated by TCRdb to between 2015 and 2016). Looking at the study overall: Using TCR repertoire profiling, the study quantitatively followed how T-cell immune reconstitution unfolded in children after TCRalphabeta/CD19-depleted allogeneic hematopoietic cell transplantation.

Summary of the overall study and its limitations: About two months after transplant, the apparently early recovery of alphabetaT-cell counts reportedly depended on just several hundred clones that had expanded rapidly and came from non-depleted graft cells. Hyperexpanded clone frequencies declined over subsequent months; after one year, T-cell counts and TCRbeta diversity were mostly attributed to newly produced T cells. In some patients, the high TCRbeta diversity seen at day 60 was put down to recipient T cells and intrathymic progenitors that had survived conditioning.

The rearrangement combines TRBV20-1 with TRBJ2-4; the best D guess is TRBD1, with 5 bases matching. The TCR sequence derives from a boy less than two years old who had a stem cell transplant for SCID, so the T cells may come from the graft donor. Sequencing was performed on PBMCs, mostly from graft donor cells, taken 60 days after TCRalphabeta/CD19-depleted stem cell transplant. For the CDR3, the sequence is CSARDRGRAKAKNIQYF. At the DNA level, the sequence is TGCAGTGCTAGAGATCGAGGCAGGGCCAAGGCCAAAAACATTCAGTACTTC.